This T cell receptor (beta chain) was sequenced for a study of a mutant IDH1 vaccine in newly diagnosed glioma (dated by TCRdb to the early 2020s). Looking at the study overall: Vaccination was initiated 4-6 weeks after radiotherapy alone, or concurrently with temozolomide cycles in the chemotherapy-containing groups. Before enrollment, patients had received standard therapy of radiotherapy alone, temozolomide alone, or radiochemotherapy with temozolomide; most received the combination. Peripheral blood samples were drawn at six visits, namely V03 (baseline), V05, V07, V10, V12 and V13. The week-35 safety follow-up was designated visit V12, and the week-47 end of study was designated visit V13. The 30 to 40 treated patients were approximately 60% male and around 40% female, with a mean age of roughly 40 years. For exploratory analyses, some 24 treated patients had longitudinal TCRB deep sequencing done wherever samples were available.

Libraries came from the immunoSEQ multiplex PCR assay. The hsTCRB Kit was used according to the manufacturer's protocol to amplify rearranged TCR beta chain sequences. TCRB libraries were sequenced on an Illumina MiSeq. Concerning the study's data processing: Demultiplexing, trimming and gene mapping were performed with the kit vendor's proprietary platform. Here the immuneACCESS table is served through TCRdb, limited to in-frame sequences with V and J called. Missing clones are a known gap in these copies; in checked studies unresolved V genes cover under half, and the rest lacks a known reason. Clone size and V and J calls were adopted from that table, with D and trimming inferred from the DNA. The sample includes tens of thousands of clones, with about 81% observed a single time. Around 5% of the sample is taken by the ten largest. As regards this clone: Its target antigen remains unknown. No qualities accompany the bases; no much larger clone lies one base away.

Summary of the overall study and its limitations: It was noted by the authors that analyses of patient blood samples could not be reproduced owing to sample limitations. Immune responses induced by the vaccine were seen in approximately 92% of patients across multiple MHC alleles. No apparent relationship was observed between pseudoprogression and alterations in the top peripheral T cell clonotypes detected by TCRB sequencing. PBMC samples for TCRB deep sequencing were selected based on availability.

What this sample's time point label stands for: week 47, end of study. A 20-mer mutant IDH1 peptide at 300 micrograms in Montanide made up each vaccine dose, which was injected subcutaneously together with topical imiquimod. Patients received eight vaccinations in weeks 1, 3, 5, 7, 11, 15, 19 and 23, corresponding to visits V03 through V10. Newly diagnosed WHO grade 3 or 4 IDH1-mutant astrocytomas showing loss of nuclear ATRX were present in the donors. The samples were drawn from NOA16, a multicentre, single-arm, open-label phase I trial in Germany that tested a mutant IDH1 peptide vaccine in humans for the first time. Genomic DNA for TCRB sequencing was extracted from EDTA blood using the DNeasy Blood and Tissue Kit. The starting material was PBMCs, obtained from a glioma patient whose treatment included an IDH1 peptide vaccine. The clonotype originates from a man between 40 and 49 years old with glioma.

The nucleotide sequence reads TGTGCCAGCAGCTCTGGGGTTAGGGAAGAGACCCAGTACTTC. Its translation is CASSSGVREETQYF. The receptor chain draws on TRBV11-1 and TRBJ2-5; no confident D gene assignment can be made. Inclusive of the bounding cysteine and phenylalanine, the CDR3 is 14 residues long. This entry keeps only the CDR3 DNA: 42 bases, framed from base 1. V is shortened by 4 bases, J by 3 bases, and the region joining them spans 12 bases. Sequences SGHAT (CDR1) and FQDESV (CDR2) are obtained from the germline V gene (reference sequence).